The 10 T cell receptor beta chains below were found in one sample sequenced in a study of blood T cell repertoires in COVID-19. Sequencing was performed with immunoSEQ multiplex PCR; in TCRdb, only in-frame clones are kept and a portion is missing. The sample includes 200,000 to 250,000 clones, about four fifths of them seen just once. The sample taken for sequencing was PBMCs or T cells enriched from blood (not recorded which). Source of these receptors: a woman aged 45-60 years who had been exposed to COVID-19.

This chain uses TRBV7-9 with TRBJ2-7, with D possibly TRBD2 on 6 matching bases. Germline V gives CDR1 SEHNR, CDR2 FQNEAQ (reference sequence). This CDR3 region has 13 residues. The V end lost 5 bases, the J end lost 6 bases, and 14 bases lay between the germline ends. CDR3 residues: CASSPPAGPEQYF. DNA for the CDR3: TGTGCCAGCAGCCCACCCGCGGGGCCCGAGCAGTACTTC.

This chain joins TRBV7-2 and TRBJ2-1, with 7 bases lining up with TRBD2. Germline CDR1 and CDR2: SGHTA and FQGNSA. This CDR3 contains 11 residues. The CDR3 coding sequence is TGTGCAGCGGGGTTCGGCAATGAGCAGTTCTTC. Translation: CAAGFGNEQFF.

This rearrangement joins TRBV4-1 to TRBJ1-1; 11 bases align to TRBD1. This CDR3 is built from 16 residues. J lost 11 bases, V lost 0 bases, and 11 bases had no gene match. CDR1 is MGHRA, CDR2 YSYEKL, per germline. The CDR3 here is CASSQDDSGTGGQAFF. In DNA form, the CDR3 reads TGCGCCAGCAGCCAAGATGATTCCGGGACAGGGGGTCAGGCTTTCTTT.

This clone was observed once. This chain connects TRBV4-2 to TRBJ2-3; 9 bases agree with TRBD1. With 1 base clipped from V and 4 bases from J, the junction kept 6 bases outside the gene matches. CDR3 length: 16 amino acids. Germline CDR1 reads LGHNA; CDR2 reads YNFKEQ. CDR3 sequence reads: CASSQVIQGAADTQYF. CDR3 bases: TGTGCCAGCAGCCAAGTAATACAGGGGGCTGCAGATACGCAGTATTTT.

V gene TRBV12-3 or TRBV12-4 combines with J gene TRBJ1-1; the D is unclear. Trimming removed 4 bases from V and 0 bases from J, with 6 bases in between. The CDR3 runs to 13 residues. The CDR3 region has the DNA TGTGCCAGCAGTTGGAGTGTGAACACTGAAGCTTTCTTT. Protein sequence: CASSWSVNTEAFF.

The rearrangement uses TRBV13 and TRBJ1-5; D is undetermined. The CDR3 is 13 residues long. CDR1 is PRHDT, CDR2 FYEKMQ, per germline (reference sequence). Trimming removed 2 bases from V and 7 bases from J, with 9 bases in between. In DNA form, the CDR3 reads TGTGCCAGCAGCTTAAGCGGGAGGCAGCCCCAGCATTTT. Translated: CASSLSGRQPQHF.

V is TRBV9 and J is TRBJ1-1; D is undetermined. The CDR3 runs to 13 residues. Germline CDR1 is SGDLS and CDR2 is YYNGEE. V was cut by 1 base and J by 0 bases, with 4 bases left in between. The CDR3: CASSVTVNTEAFF. As DNA, the CDR3 is TGTGCCAGCAGCGTAACAGTGAACACTGAAGCTTTCTTT.

The CDR3 sequence is CASSFSHPGLYPSVDTQYF. CDR3 nucleotide sequence: TGCGCCAGCAGCTTTTCCCACCCGGGTCTCTATCCTTCGGTGGATACGCAGTATTTT. The J gene is TRBJ2-3, the V gene TRBV5-1; D is undetermined. Trimming removed 2 bases from V and 6 bases from J, with 28 bases in between. Per germline, CDR1 SGHRS and CDR2 YFSETQ. This CDR3 has 19 residues.

The chain joins TRBV30 to TRBJ1-1, with D possibly being TRBD1 (5 bases). The CDR3 has 11 residues. The germline V gene has CDR1 GTSNPN and CDR2 SVGIG (reference sequence). V lost 1 base to trimming and J lost 10 bases, with 10 bases between them. In nucleotides, the CDR3 is TGTGCCTGGAGTGAAGGGAGGGGAGCTTTCTTT. This encodes CAWSEGRGAFF.

This chain uses TRBV14 with TRBJ1-1; unclear D gene. CDR1 and CDR2 (germline): SGHDN, FVKESK. CDR3 size: 12 residues. The ends were cut back, 0 bases at V and 7 bases at J, with 6 bases in the middle. The CDR3 nucleotides are TGTGCCAGCAGCCAAGATCGAGATGAAGCTTTCTTT. Protein sequence: CASSQDRDEAFF. Together with reference TRBV14 and TRBJ1-1, the CDR3 gives the full variable domain: EAGVTQFPSHSVIEKGQTVTLRCDPISGHDNLYWYRRVMGKEIKFLLHFVKESKQDESGMPNNRFLAERTGGTYSTLKVQPAELEDSGVYFCASSQDRDEAFFGQGTRLTVV.